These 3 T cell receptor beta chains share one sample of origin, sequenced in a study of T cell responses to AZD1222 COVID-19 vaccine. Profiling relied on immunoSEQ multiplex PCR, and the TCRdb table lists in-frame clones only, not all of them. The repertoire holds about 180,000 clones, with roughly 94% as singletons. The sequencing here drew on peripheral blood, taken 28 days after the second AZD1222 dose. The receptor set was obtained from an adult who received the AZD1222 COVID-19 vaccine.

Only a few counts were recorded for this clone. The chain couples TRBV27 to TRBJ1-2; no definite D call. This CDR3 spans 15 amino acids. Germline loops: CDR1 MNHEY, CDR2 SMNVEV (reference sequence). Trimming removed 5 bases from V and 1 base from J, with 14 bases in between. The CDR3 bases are TGTGCCAGCAGTCCTAGAAACAGACTTAACTATGGCTACACCTTC. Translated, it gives CASSPRNRLNYGYTF.

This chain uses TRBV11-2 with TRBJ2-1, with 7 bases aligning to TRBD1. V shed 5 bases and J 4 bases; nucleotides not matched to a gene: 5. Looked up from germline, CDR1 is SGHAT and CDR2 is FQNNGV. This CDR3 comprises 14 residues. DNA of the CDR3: TGTGCCAGCAGCGGGGCGACAGGGTACAATGAGCAGTTCTTC. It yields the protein CASSGATGYNEQFF.

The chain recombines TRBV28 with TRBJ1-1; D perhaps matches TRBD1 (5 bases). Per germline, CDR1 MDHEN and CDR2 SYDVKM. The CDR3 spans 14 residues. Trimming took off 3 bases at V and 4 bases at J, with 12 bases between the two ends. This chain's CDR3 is CASSLRGVLTEAFF. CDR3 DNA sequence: TGTGCCAGCAGTTTGAGGGGAGTTCTCACTGAAGCTTTCTTT.